Following are 12 T cell receptor beta chains from one sample sequenced in a study of blood T cell repertoires in COVID-19. Libraries were prepared by immunoSEQ multiplex PCR; TCRdb keeps only in-frame clonotypes and omits some of them. This sample carries 200,000 to 250,000 clones, about 82% of them seen once, and the ten largest clones take approximately 2.4%. Sequenced sample: peripheral blood. Receptors were obtained from a woman in her 70s with COVID-19, enrolled during active disease.

V usage is TRBV2 and J usage is TRBJ1-5, with D maybe TRBD1 (6 bases). The V gene lost 7 bases and the J gene lost 5 bases, with 15 bases spanning the gap. Germline CDR1 reads SNHLY; CDR2 reads FYNNEI. The CDR3 is 14 amino acids. CDR3 residues: CASTGGLRHQPQHF. CDR3 sequence (DNA): TGTGCCAGCACGGGGGGCCTGCGGCATCAGCCCCAGCATTTT.

The V and J genes are TRBV9 and TRBJ1-1; perhaps TRBD1 as D (6 bases). Trimming removed 2 bases at V and 5 bases at J, with 19 bases between. The germline V gene has CDR1 SGDLS and CDR2 YYNGEE. The CDR3 is 16 residues long. The CDR3 loop is CASSVSAGGAGTEAFF. The CDR3 bases are TGTGCCAGCAGCGTTTCGGCGGGGGGCGCTGGGACTGAAGCTTTCTTT.

The CDR3 bases are TGTGCCAGCAGTTACTCGGGGAGAAATCAGCCCCAGCATTTT. Encoded protein: CASSYSGRNQPQHF. This chain joins TRBV6-2 or TRBV6-3 and TRBJ1-5; D is undetermined. CDR1 is MNHEY, CDR2 SVGEGT, per germline. This CDR3 is built from 14 residues. V lost 0 bases and J 4 bases, leaving 7 bases between the germline ends.

J is TRBJ2-3 and V is TRBV5-1; D is undetermined. With 0 bases removed from V and 0 bases from J, the gap between germline ends came to 5 bases. Per the germline V gene, CDR1 is SGHRS and CDR2 is YFSETQ. The CDR3 covers 14 residues. Here the CDR3 reads CASSLERSTDTQYF. DNA for the CDR3: TGCGCCAGCAGCTTGGAACGGAGCACAGATACGCAGTATTTT.

This chain connects TRBV19 to TRBJ2-5; 7 bases fit TRBD2. V lost 10 bases to trimming and J lost 0 bases; unmatched junction nucleotides: 11. The CDR3 has 15 residues. Germline-derived CDR1 and CDR2 are LNHDA and SQIVND (reference sequence). In DNA form, the CDR3 reads TGTGCCACCCAAAGGGCTAGCGGAAACCAAGAGACCCAGTACTTC. Protein sequence: CATQRASGNQETQYF.

The V and J genes are TRBV7-9 and TRBJ2-7, with a tentative D call TRBD2 (7 bases). CDR1 is SEHNR, CDR2 FQNEAQ, per germline (reference sequence). This CDR3 is built from 15 residues. The V end was cut by 1 base, the J end by 2 bases, with 12 bases between. The CDR3 nucleotides are TGTGCCAGCAGCTTAGTTGTCGGGGGGCCCTACGAGCAGTACTTC. Its translation: CASSLVVGGPYEQYF.

A few counts support this clone. V gene TRBV19 combines with J gene TRBJ1-1, with D possibly matching TRBD1 (5 bases). Germline CDR1 and CDR2: LNHDA and SQIVND (reference sequence). This CDR3 comprises 15 residues. The germline V and J ends were trimmed by 2 bases and 0 bases, with 10 bases remaining between them. The CDR3 protein is CASSIRAGLNTEAFF. The CDR3 region has the DNA TGTGCCAGTAGTATACGTGCAGGGTTGAACACTGAAGCTTTCTTT.

This chain connects TRBV4-1 to TRBJ1-3, with 10 nucleotides matching TRBD1. J lost 2 bases, V lost 0 bases, and 10 bases had no gene match. The CDR3 consists of 19 residues. Germline V gives CDR1 MGHRA, CDR2 YSYEKL. CDR3: CASSQDSMGQGLAGNTIYF. CDR3 DNA sequence: TGCGCCAGCAGCCAAGACTCAATGGGACAGGGGCTTGCTGGAAACACCATATATTTT.

The chain combines TRBV7-8 with TRBJ1-2; 9 positions agree with TRBD1. V dropped 3 bases and J dropped 7; count of bases not matched to a gene: 0. Germline V CDR1 and CDR2: SGHVS, FQNEAQ. This CDR3 is 12 amino acids long. The CDR3 sequence is CASSLTGGGYTF. The CDR3 bases are TGTGCCAGCAGCTTGACAGGGGGTGGCTACACCTTC. Complete variable domain (other parts from reference TRBV7-8 and TRBJ1-2): GAGVSQSPRYKVAKRGQDVALRCDPISGHVSLFWYQQALGQGPEFLTYFQNEAQLDKSGLPSDRFFAERPEGSVSTLKIQRTQQEDSAVYLCASSLTGGGYTFGSGTRLTVV.

The J gene is TRBJ1-3, the V gene TRBV5-8; 9 bases are shared with TRBD1. The CDR3 spans 15 residues. The ends lost 5 bases at V and 3 bases at J; junction bases unmatched: 6. Per germline, CDR1 SGHTS and CDR2 YDEGEE. The CDR3 region is CASRSRDRVGNTIYF. The CDR3 region has the DNA TGTGCCAGCAGGTCCCGGGACAGGGTTGGAAACACCATATATTTT. The entire variable domain, with the rest obtained from reference TRBV5-8 and TRBJ1-3, is as follows: EAGVTQSPTHLIKTRGQQATLRCSPISGHTSVYWYQQALGLGLQFLLWYDEGEERNRGNFPPRFSGRQFPNYSSELNVNALELEDSALYLCASRSRDRVGNTIYFGEGSWLTVV.

This clone was picked up one time. The rearrangement links TRBV2 to TRBJ2-7, with 8 bases that match TRBD2. CDR1 is SNHLY, CDR2 FYNNEI, per germline. The CDR3 totals 15 residues. V was pared by 6 bases and J by 0 bases, with 7 bases of the junction left unmatched. CDR3 residues: CASRSRGGSSYEQYF. CDR3 in DNA: TGTGCCAGCAGGAGTCGGGGGGGGAGCTCCTACGAGCAGTACTTC.

V gene TRBV11-1 combines with J gene TRBJ1-1; D remains unclear. The V end was cut by 3 bases, the J end by 1 base, with 6 bases between. From germline, CDR1 is SGHAT and CDR2 FQDESV (reference sequence). CDR3 size: 13 residues. The CDR3 region has the DNA TGTGCCAGCAGCTTGGGCAGGAACACTGAAGCTTTCTTT. Its protein product is CASSLGRNTEAFF.